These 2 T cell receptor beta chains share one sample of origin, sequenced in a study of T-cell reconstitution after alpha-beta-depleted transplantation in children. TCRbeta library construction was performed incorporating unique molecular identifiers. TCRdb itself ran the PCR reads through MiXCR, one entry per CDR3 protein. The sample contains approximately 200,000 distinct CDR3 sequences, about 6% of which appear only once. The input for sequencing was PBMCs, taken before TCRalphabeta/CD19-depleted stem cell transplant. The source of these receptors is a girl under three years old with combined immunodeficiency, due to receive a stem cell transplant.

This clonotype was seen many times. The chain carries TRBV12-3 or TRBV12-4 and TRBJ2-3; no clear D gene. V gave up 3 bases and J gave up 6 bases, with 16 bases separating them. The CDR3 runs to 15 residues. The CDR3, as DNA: TGTGCCAGCAGTTTCTTCTTCCCTCGGTTCGATACGCAGTATTTT. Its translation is CASSFFFPRFDTQYF.

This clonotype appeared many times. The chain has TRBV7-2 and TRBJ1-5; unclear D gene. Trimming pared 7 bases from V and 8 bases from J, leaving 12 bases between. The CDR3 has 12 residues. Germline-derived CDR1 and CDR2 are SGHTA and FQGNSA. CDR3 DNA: TGTGCCAGCAATAAGGGTAGGAAGCCCCAGCATTTT. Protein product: CASNKGRKPQHF.